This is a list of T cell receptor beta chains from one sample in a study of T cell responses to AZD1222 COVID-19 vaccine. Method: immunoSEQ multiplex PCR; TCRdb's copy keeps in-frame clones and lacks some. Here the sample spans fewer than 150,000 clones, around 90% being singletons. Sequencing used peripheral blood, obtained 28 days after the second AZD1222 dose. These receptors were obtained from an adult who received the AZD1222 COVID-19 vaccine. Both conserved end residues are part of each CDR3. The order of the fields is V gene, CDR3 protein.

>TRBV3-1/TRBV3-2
CASSQPGQGNSGSYNEQFF
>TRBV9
CASSGITDRTIEAFF
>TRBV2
CASSATRNEQFF
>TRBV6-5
CASSYGGGRSRGYTF
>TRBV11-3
CASSLGPTRGAFF
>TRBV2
CASRIPGAAYNEQFF
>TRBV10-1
CASSPKIDGEAFF
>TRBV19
CASSKNPSGDTQYF
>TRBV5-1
CASSRGQGAADTQYF
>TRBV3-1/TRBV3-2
CASSPRAAGGEAFF
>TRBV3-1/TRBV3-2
CASSRRDAPRDIQYF
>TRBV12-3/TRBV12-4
CASSPTGRETQYF
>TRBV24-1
CATSDVSYNEQFF
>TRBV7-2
CASSRGTGLSPTQYF
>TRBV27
CASSLKGGAGQGAQKTQYF
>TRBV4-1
CASSPTGSYEQYF
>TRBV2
CASTPERVGNQPQHF
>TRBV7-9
CASSEEDRGYGYTF
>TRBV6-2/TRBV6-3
CASSSYSATNEKLFF
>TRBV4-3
CASSRGQGFIETQYF
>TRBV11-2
CASSLGGQQTAYF
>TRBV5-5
CASSLSGGALYEQYF
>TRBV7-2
CASSYQEGNTIYF
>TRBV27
CASSPGPVRYEQYF
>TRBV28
CASSLISRKQGSNEKLFF
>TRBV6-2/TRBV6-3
CASSYRGGGKPYEQYF
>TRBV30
CASLTGDGYTF
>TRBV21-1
CASSSHGRGTYEQYF
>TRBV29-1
CSVPGGETQYF
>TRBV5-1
CASSLVPRQGDTEAFF
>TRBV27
CASYPSDRAGELFF
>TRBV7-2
CASSLGTEFYEQYF
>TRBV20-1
CSARPGGTIYF
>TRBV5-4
CASRLGDRVFGYGYTF
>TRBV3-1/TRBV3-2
CASSPGGIQPQHF
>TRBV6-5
CASSYRSTNEKLFF
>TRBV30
CASHRDRGYEQYF
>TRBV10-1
CASSPGVSEAFF
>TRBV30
CAWSVAPGVTQYF
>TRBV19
CASGPSGTGVTRDGFF
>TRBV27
CASSWVFNQPQHF
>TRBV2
CASKREKEGNEQFF
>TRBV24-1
CATSDFSGGLRETQYF
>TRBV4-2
CASSQGPPSGGEPDTQYF
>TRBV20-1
CSARGMGAFF
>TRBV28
CASSLYTSGSTYEQYF
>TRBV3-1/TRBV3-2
CASSQDGSHYEQYF
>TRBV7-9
CASSWTSGQSSYNEQFF
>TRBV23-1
CASSQVGLWANYGYTF
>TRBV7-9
CASSLDYRKQKNTGELFF
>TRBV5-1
CASSLGDRETQYF
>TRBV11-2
CASSLFAAGDGYTF
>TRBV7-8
CASTWTDSPLHF
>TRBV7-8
CASSFHAGGTDTQYF
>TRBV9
CASSKTTSYNEQFF
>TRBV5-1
CASSLEGVGSNTIYF
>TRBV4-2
CASSQAEDSGNTIYF
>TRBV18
CASSPSSGGSVYGYTF
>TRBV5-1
CASSFWTDNSPLHF
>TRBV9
CASSARVSSGSYGYTF